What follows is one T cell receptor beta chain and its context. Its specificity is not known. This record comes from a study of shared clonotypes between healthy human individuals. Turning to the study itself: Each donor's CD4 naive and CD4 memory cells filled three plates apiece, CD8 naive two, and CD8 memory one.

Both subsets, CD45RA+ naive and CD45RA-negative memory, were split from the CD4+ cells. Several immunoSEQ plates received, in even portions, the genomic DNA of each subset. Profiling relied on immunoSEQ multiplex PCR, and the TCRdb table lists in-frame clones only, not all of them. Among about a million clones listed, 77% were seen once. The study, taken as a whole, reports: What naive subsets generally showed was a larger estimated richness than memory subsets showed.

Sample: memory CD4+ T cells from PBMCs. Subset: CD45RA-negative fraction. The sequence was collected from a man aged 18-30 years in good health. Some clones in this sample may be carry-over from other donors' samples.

CDR3: CASSLLQPNGYTF. The CDR3 DNA sequence: TGTGCCAGCAGTTTATTGCAGCCCAATGGCTACACCTTC. The chain joins TRBV28 to TRBJ1-2; D remains ambiguous. CDR1 and CDR2 from the germline V gene are MDHEN and SYDVKM. V was trimmed by 1 base and J by 6 bases, leaving 9 bases between them. The CDR3 contains 13 residues.